The clone carrying this T cell receptor (beta chain) has at least ten counts. Its target is not known. This record comes from a study of T cell repertoires in cytomegalovirus infection. Study information: CMV infection and matching HLA type were both indicated by public TCR beta signatures.

General observations from the study: Summed public TCR beta family frequency identified CMV carriers bearing the relevant HLA. Dominant in the ex vivo response were TCR beta clonotypes restricted by HLA-C and specific for CMV.

TCRdb itself ran the reads through MiXCR, one entry per CDR3 protein. The top ten clones hold 5.5% to 6.5% of a sample with about 230,000 distinct CDR3 sequences, around 6.6% of them seen once. This TCR was recovered from a human donor in good health (CMV status not recorded). Some clones in this sample may be carry-over from other donors' samples. Sequencing was carried out using PBMCs.

CDR3 sequence: CASSPRTGYSGNTIYF. The CDR3 nucleotides are TGTGCCAGCAGTCCCAGGACAGGTTACTCTGGAAACACCATATATTTT. The chain couples TRBV12-3 or TRBV12-4 to TRBJ1-3; 7 nucleotides align to TRBD1. This CDR3 spans 16 amino acids. The V gene end was trimmed by 5 bases and the J gene end by 0 bases; junction bases not matched to a gene: 7.